The clone carrying this T cell receptor (beta chain) was picked up one time. Sequencing used immunoSEQ multiplex PCR; TCRdb keeps in-frame clones, though not all of them. The sample contains 200,000 to 250,000 clones, more than 85% of which appear only once. Patients of the Seattle cohort, enrolled during active infection, were followed longitudinally. This specimen belongs to a study of blood T cell repertoires in COVID-19. Overall study: Researchers got acute and convalescent COVID-19 samples from the United States, Italy and Spain. The cDNA or gDNA used as material had been derived from T cells, B-cell-depleted T cells, or PBMCs.

The CDR3 is 15 amino acids. V dropped 0 bases and J dropped 7 bases, with 13 bases sitting between them. Germline V CDR1 and CDR2: KGHSH, LQKENI. This chain joins TRBV18 and TRBJ2-1, with D possibly being TRBD1 (5 bases). Sequences were obtained from peripheral blood. The TCR sequence derives from a man between 60 and 70 years old with COVID-19, enrolled during active disease. The CDR3 sequence is CASSPPQGKGNEQFF. CDR3 in DNA: TGTGCCAGCTCACCACCGCAGGGAAAAGGGAATGAGCAGTTCTTC.